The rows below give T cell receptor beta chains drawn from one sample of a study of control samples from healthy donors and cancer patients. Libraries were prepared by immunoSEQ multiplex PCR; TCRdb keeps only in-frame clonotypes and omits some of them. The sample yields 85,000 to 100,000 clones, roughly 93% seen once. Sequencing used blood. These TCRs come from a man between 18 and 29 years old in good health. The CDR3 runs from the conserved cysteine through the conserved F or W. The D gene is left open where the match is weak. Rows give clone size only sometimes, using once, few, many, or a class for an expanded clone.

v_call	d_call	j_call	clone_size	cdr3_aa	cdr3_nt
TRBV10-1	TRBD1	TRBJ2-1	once	CASSDPGTGPREQFF	TGCGCCAGCAGTGACCCGGGGACAGGGCCCCGTGAGCAGTTCTTC
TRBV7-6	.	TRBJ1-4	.	CASSLAQGVFEKLFF	TGTGCCAGCAGCTTAGCGCAGGGCGTGTTTGAAAAACTGTTTTTT
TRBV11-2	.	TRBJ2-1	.	CASSPLDSPSEQFF	TGTGCCAGCAGCCCGCTGGACAGTCCTAGTGAGCAGTTCTTC
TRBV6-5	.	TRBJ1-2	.	CASRGGPGVNYGYTF	TGTGCCAGCAGAGGGGGGCCGGGGGTGAACTATGGCTACACCTTC
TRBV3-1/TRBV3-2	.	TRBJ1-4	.	CASSLTATNEKLFF	TGTGCCAGCAGCCTAACAGCTACTAATGAAAAACTGTTTTTT
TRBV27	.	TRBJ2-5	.	CATSPPTVEETQYF	TGTGCCACCTCACCACCCACAGTTGAAGAGACCCAGTACTTC
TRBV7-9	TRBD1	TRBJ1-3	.	CASSFEDRANTIYF	TGTGCCAGCAGTTTTGAGGACAGGGCAAACACCATATATTTT
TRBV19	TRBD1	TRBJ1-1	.	CASTKGPSTLYLGGIVNTEAFF	TGTGCCAGTACAAAGGGTCCGTCTACACTGTACCTAGGGGGCATAGTGAACACTGAAGCTTTCTTT
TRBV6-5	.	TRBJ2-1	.	CASRPRRTLRDEQFF	TGTGCCAGCAGGCCGCGGAGGACTCTCAGGGATGAGCAGTTCTTC
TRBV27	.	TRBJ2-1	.	CASSSGNEQFF	TGTGCCAGCAGTTCTGGGAACGAGCAGTTCTTC
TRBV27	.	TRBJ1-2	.	CASRPPGFRGYTF	TGTGCCAGCAGACCTCCAGGGTTCAGGGGCTACACCTTC
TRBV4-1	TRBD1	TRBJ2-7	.	CASSPDRGYEQYF	TGCGCCAGCAGCCCCGACAGGGGATACGAGCAGTACTTC
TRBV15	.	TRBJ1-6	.	CATSREFRNRALYNSPLHF	TGTGCCACCAGCAGAGAGTTTAGGAACAGGGCGCTCTATAATTCACCCCTCCACTTT
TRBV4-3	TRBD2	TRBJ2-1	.	CASSREPALAGFYNEQFF	TGCGCCAGCAGCCGCGAACCTGCTCTAGCGGGTTTTTACAATGAGCAGTTCTTC
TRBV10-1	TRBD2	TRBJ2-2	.	CASSGTSSGELFF	TGCGCCAGCTCCGGGACTAGCTCCGGGGAGCTGTTTTTT
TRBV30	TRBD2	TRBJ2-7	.	CAWSRGGYEQYF	TGTGCCTGGAGCCGGGGGGGGTACGAGCAGTACTTC
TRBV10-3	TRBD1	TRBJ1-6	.	CAISIRQGIDSPLHF	TGTGCCATCAGTATACGACAGGGGATAGATTCACCCCTCCACTTT
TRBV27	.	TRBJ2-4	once	CATPPHPPITLAKNIQYF	TGTGCCACCCCCCCCCACCCGCCGATCACCTTAGCCAAAAACATTCAGTACTTC
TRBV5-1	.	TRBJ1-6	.	CASSLGLSGSPLHF	TGCGCCAGCAGCTTGGGCTTGAGTGGTTCACCCCTCCACTTT
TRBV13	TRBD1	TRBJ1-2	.	CASRPWTGIYGYTF	TGTGCCAGCAGACCTTGGACAGGGATCTATGGCTACACCTTC
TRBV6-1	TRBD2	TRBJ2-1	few	CASSEASGGYNEQFF	TGTGCCAGCAGTGAAGCTAGCGGGGGGTACAATGAGCAGTTCTTC
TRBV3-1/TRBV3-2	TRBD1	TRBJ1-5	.	CASSQGTGGYQPQHF	TGTGCCAGCAGCCAGGGGACAGGGGGTTATCAGCCCCAGCATTTT
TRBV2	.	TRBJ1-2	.	CASSEEGGYGYTF	TGTGCCAGCAGTGAGGAAGGGGGCTATGGCTACACCTTC
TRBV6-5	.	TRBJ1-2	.	CASSRGHYYGYTF	TGTGCCAGCAGCCGGGGACATTACTATGGCTACACCTTC
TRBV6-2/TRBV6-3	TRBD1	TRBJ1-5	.	CASSSSGGTQPQHF	TGTGCCAGCAGTTCGTCAGGGGGTACTCAGCCCCAGCATTTT
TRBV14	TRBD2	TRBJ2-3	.	CASSQEGTSLGDTQYF	TGTGCCAGCAGCCAAGAAGGGACTAGTTTGGGGGATACGCAGTATTTT
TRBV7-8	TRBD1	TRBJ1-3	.	CASSLATAGGHDTIYF	TGTGCCAGCAGCTTAGCTACGGCAGGGGGCCACGACACCATATATTTT
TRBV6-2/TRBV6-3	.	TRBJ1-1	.	CASSHGLSGAFNTEAFF	TGTGCCAGCAGCCACGGGCTAAGTGGGGCGTTCAACACTGAAGCTTTCTTT
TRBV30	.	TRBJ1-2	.	CAWSTPGGFRSGYTF	TGTGCCTGGAGTACCCCTGGGGGCTTTAGGAGTGGCTACACCTTC
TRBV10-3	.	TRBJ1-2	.	CAISPDPYGYTF	TGTGCCATCAGTCCAGACCCCTATGGCTACACCTTC
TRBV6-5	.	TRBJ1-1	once	CASTGGTNTEAFF	TGTGCCAGCACGGGGGGAACGAACACTGAAGCTTTCTTT
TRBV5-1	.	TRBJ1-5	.	CASSLDGGNQPQHF	TGCGCCAGCAGCCTGGACGGAGGCAATCAGCCCCAGCATTTT
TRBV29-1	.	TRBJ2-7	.	CSVYDSYEQYF	TGCAGCGTCTACGACAGCTACGAGCAGTACTTC
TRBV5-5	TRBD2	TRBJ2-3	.	CASSAGGYTDTQYF	TGTGCCAGCAGCGCGGGGGGCTACACAGATACGCAGTATTTT
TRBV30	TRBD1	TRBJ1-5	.	CAWSETGINQPQHF	TGTGCCTGGAGTGAGACAGGGATCAATCAGCCCCAGCATTTT
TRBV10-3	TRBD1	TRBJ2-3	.	CAISEDRDRARDTQYF	TGTGCCATCAGTGAGGATCGGGACAGGGCAAGAGATACGCAGTATTTT
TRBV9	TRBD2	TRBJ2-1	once	CASSEDQGLAGYEQFF	TGTGCCAGCAGCGAGGATCAGGGACTAGCGGGATATGAGCAGTTCTTC
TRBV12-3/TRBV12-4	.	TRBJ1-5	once	CASSYGAGQPQHF	TGTGCCAGCAGCTACGGGGCGGGCCAGCCCCAGCATTTT
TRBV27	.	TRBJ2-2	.	CASSLTSPGELFF	TGTGCCAGCAGTTTGACTAGTCCCGGGGAGCTGTTTTTT
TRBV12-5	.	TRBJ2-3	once	CASGLRTDTQYF	TGTGCTAGTGGTTTGCGCACAGATACGCAGTATTTT
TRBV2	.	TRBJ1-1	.	CASSQGLGEAFF	TGTGCCAGCTCTCAGGGGCTGGGTGAAGCTTTCTTT
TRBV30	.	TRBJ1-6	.	CAWRSSYNSPLHF	TGTGCCTGGAGGAGCTCCTATAATTCACCCCTCCACTTT
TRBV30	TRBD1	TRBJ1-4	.	CAWSQGQGSEKLFF	TGTGCCTGGAGTCAAGGACAGGGGAGTGAAAAACTGTTTTTT
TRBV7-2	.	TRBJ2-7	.	CASSLAGHLSYEQYF	TGTGCCAGCAGCTTAGCGGGACACCTCTCCTACGAGCAGTACTTC
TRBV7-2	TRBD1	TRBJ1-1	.	CASSLGTVISEAFF	TGTGCCAGCAGCCTAGGGACAGTAATCTCTGAAGCTTTCTTT
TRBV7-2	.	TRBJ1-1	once	CASSLYRGDTEAFF	TGTGCCAGCAGCTTGTACCGAGGGGACACTGAAGCTTTCTTT
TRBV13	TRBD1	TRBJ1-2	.	CASSVTGDRYTF	TGTGCCAGCAGCGTTACAGGGGATCGCTACACCTTC
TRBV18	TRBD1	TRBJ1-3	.	CASSPRTGAGNTIYF	TGTGCCAGCTCACCGCGGACAGGGGCAGGAAACACCATATATTTT
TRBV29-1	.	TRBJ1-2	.	CSVEVREGIYGYTF	TGCAGCGTTGAAGTAAGGGAGGGGATCTATGGCTACACCTTC
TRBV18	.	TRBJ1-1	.	CASSPDLESTEAFF	TGTGCCAGCTCACCCGACCTAGAGAGCACTGAAGCTTTCTTT
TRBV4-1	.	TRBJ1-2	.	CASSQGPRYTF	TGCGCCAGCAGCCAAGGGCCGAGGTACACCTTC